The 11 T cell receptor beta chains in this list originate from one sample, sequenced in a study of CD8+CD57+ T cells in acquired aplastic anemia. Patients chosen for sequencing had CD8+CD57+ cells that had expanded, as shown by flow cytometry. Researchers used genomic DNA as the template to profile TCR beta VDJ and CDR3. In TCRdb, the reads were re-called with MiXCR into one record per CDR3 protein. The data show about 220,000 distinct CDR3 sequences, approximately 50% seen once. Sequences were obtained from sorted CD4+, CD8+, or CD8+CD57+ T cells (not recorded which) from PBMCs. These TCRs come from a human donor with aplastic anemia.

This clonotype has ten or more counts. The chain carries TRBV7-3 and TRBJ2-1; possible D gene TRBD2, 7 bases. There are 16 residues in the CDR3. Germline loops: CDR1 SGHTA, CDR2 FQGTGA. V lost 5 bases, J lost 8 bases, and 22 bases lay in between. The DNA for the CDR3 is TGTGCCAGCAGCCATATGGAGGGGGGGCCTGTCGATGAGCAGTTCTTC. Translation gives CASSHMEGGPVDEQFF.

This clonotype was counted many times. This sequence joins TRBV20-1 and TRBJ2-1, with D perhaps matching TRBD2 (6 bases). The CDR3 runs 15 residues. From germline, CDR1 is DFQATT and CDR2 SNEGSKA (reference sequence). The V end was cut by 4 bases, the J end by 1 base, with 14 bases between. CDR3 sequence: CSAMTGGVSYNEQFF. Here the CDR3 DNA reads TGCAGTGCTATGACCGGCGGGGTTTCCTACAATGAGCAGTTCTTC.

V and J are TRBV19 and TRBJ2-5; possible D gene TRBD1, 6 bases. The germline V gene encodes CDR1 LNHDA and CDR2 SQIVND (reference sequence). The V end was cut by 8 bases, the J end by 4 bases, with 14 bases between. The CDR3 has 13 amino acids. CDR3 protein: CASPGRGRETQYF. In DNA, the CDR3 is TGTGCCAGTCCTGGCAGGGGACGAGAGACCCAGTACTTC.

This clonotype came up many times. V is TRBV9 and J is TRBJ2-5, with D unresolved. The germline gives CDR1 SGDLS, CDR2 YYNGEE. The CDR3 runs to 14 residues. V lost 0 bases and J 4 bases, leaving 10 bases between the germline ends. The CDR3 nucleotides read TGTGCCAGCAGCGTAGGCAGAAGTGGAGAGACCCAGTACTTC. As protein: CASSVGRSGETQYF.

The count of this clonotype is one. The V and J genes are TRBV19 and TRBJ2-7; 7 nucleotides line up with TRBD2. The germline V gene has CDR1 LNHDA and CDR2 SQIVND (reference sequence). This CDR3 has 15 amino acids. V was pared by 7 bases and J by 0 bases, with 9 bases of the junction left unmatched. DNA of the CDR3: TGTGCCAGTACCCAACGGGGGAGGGGCTCCTACGAGCAGTACTTC. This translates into CASTQRGRGSYEQYF.

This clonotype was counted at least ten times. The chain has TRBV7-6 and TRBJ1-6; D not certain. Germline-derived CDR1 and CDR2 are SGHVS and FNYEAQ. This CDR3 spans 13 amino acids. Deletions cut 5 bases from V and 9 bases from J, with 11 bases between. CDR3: CASSPTEGSPLHF. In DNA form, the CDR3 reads TGTGCCAGCAGCCCTACCGAAGGTTCACCCCTCCACTTT.

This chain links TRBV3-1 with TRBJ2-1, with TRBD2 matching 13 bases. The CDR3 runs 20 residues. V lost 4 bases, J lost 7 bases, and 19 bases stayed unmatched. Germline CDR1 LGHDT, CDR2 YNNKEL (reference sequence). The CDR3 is CASSRRSTSGRAGRWNEQFF. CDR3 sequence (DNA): TGTGCCAGCAGCCGCCGTTCCACTAGCGGGAGGGCCGGGCGATGGAATGAGCAGTTCTTC.

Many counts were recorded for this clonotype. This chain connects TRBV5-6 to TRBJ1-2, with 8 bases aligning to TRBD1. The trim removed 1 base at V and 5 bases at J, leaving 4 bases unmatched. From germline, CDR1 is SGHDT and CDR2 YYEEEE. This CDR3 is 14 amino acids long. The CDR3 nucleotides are TGTGCCAGCAGCTTGACCGGGACAGGATATGGCTACACCTTC. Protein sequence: CASSLTGTGYGYTF.

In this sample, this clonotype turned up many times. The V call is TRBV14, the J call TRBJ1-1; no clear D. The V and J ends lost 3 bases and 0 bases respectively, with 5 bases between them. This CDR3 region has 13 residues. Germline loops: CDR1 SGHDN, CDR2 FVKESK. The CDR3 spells CASSQTLNTEAFF. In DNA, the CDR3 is TGTGCCAGCAGCCAGACACTGAACACTGAAGCTTTCTTT.

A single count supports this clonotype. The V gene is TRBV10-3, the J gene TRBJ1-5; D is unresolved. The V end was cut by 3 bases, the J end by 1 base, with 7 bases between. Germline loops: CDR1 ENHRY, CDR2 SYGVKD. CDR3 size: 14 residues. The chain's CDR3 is CAISDTLSNQPQHF. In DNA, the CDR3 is TGTGCCATCAGTGACACCTTGAGCAATCAGCCCCAGCATTTT.

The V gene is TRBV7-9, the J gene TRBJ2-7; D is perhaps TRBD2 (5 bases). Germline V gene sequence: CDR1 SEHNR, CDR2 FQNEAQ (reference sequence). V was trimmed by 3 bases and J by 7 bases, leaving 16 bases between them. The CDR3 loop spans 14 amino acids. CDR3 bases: TGTGCCAGCAGCTTGGGCCCGGACTCTGGGGAGCAGTACTTC. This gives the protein CASSLGPDSGEQYF. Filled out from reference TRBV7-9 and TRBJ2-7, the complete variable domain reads DTGVSQNPRHKITKRGQNVTFRCDPISEHNRLYWYRQTLGQGPEFLTYFQNEAQLEKSRLLSDRFSAERPKGSFSTLEIQRTEQGDSAMYLCASSLGPDSGEQYFGPGTRLTVT.